Sequencing of this T cell receptor (beta chain) was carried out in a study of cytomegalovirus exposure and HLA in healthy donors. Though nominally healthy at sampling, donors likely had unrecorded immune exposures. Primers included in the PCR were 60 Vbeta and 13 Jbeta primers. The repertoire was sequenced with immunoSEQ multiplex PCR; TCRdb's copy has only in-frame clones and lacks some. Here the sample table reports around 80,000 clones. The germline V and J ends were trimmed by 1 base and 0 bases, with 13 bases remaining between them. The CDR3 contains 17 residues. The germline gives CDR1 LNHDA, CDR2 SQIVND (reference sequence).

The receptor was derived from a man aged 35-49 years in good health and CMV-seronegative. The V call is TRBV19, the J call TRBJ1-3; D not resolved. Sequences were obtained from PBMCs. DNA of the CDR3: TGTGCCAGTAGTATAGCCCTCGCCGGTATCTCTGGAAACACCATATATTTT. Its protein product is CASSIALAGISGNTIYF.